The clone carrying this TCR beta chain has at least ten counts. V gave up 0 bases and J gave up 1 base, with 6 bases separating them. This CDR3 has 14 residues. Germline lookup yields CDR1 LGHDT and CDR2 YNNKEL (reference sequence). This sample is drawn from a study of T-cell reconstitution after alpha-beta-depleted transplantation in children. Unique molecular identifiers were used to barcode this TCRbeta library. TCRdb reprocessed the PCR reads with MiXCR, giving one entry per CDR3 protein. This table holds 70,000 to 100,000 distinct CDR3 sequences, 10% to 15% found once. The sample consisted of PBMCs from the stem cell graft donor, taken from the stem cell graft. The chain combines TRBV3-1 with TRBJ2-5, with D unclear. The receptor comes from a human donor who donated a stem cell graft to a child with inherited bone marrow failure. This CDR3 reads CASSQEYLQETQYF. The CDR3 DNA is TGTGCCAGCAGCCAAGAATATCTCCAAGAGACCCAGTACTTC.